This TCR beta chain was retrieved from a study of T cell clonotyping in hematopoietic cell transplantation. TCRdb's table, derived via immunoSEQ multiplex PCR, lists solely in-frame clones and lacks some. The sample has roughly 15,000 clones; roughly 85% are singletons. The CDR3 has 18 amino acids. CDR1 is SEHNR and CDR2 is FQNEAQ in the germline V gene (reference sequence). Trimming stripped 7 bases from V and 3 bases from J, with 28 bases between. This chain connects TRBV7-9 to TRBJ2-7; tentatively, D is TRBD2 (6 bases). The sequenced sample consisted of peripheral blood mononuclear cells. This receptor was obtained from a woman aged 35 to 49 in good health. Some clones in this sample may be carry-over from other donors' samples. The chain's CDR3 is CASIPIKGGTTFSYEQYF. The CDR3 DNA reads TGTGCCAGCATCCCCATCAAGGGCGGGACCACATTTAGCTACGAGCAGTACTTC.